These 32 T cell receptor beta chains were all obtained from the same sample, sequenced in a study of blood T cell repertoires in COVID-19. Sequenced by immunoSEQ multiplex PCR; TCRdb stores in-frame clones only, minus some. This table holds under 100,000 clones, about 85% found once. The source material was peripheral blood. The receptors derive from a woman of 80 years or more with COVID-19, enrolled during active disease.

The V call is TRBV10-3, the J call TRBJ1-1; D not resolved. Between the trimmed V and J ends, which lost 7 bases and 1 base, there was a span of 10 bases. This CDR3 contains 13 residues. The germline CDR1 and CDR2 sequences are ENHRY and SYGVKD. CDR3 DNA: TGTGCCATCACTCAACACACGAACACTGAAGCTTTCTTT. Residues: CAITQHTNTEAFF.

This chain links TRBV5-4 with TRBJ2-5, with D uncertain. Germline V CDR1 and CDR2: SGHNT, YYREEE (reference sequence). This CDR3 is 14 amino acids long. V lost 2 bases and J 5 bases, leaving 13 bases between the germline ends. The CDR3 region is CASSLDTRWETQYF. Written as DNA, the CDR3 is TGTGCCAGCAGCTTAGACACCCGGTGGGAGACCCAGTACTTC.

V gene TRBV18 combines with J gene TRBJ1-1; weak D call: TRBD1 (6 bases). Germline CDR1 reads KGHSH; CDR2 reads LQKENI. V dropped 3 bases and J dropped 0 bases, with 8 bases sitting between them. CDR3 length equals 14 residues. Here the CDR3 reads CASSPGQLNTEAFF. CDR3 coding DNA: TGTGCCAGCTCACCTGGACAGCTGAACACTGAAGCTTTCTTT.

This chain connects TRBV2 to TRBJ2-5; D is perhaps TRBD2 (5 bases). From germline, CDR1 is SNHLY and CDR2 FYNNEI. Trimming left V 6 bases short and J 5 bases short, with 16 bases between. The CDR3 runs 14 residues. The CDR3 sequence is CASSSMRGYETQYF. The DNA of the CDR3 is TGTGCCAGCAGCAGCATGAGAGGGTATGAGACCCAGTACTTC.

This clone was detected a few times. The rearrangement joins TRBV7-3 to TRBJ2-3, with 9 bases lining up with TRBD2. Trimming removed 1 base from V and 1 base from J; junction bases left unmatched: 3. CDR3 size: 16 residues. Germline V CDR1 and CDR2: SGHTA, FQGTGA. CDR3 sequence: CASSLMPSGGTDTQYF. The CDR3 nucleotides read TGTGCCAGCAGCTTAATGCCTAGCGGGGGCACAGATACGCAGTATTTT.

The genes are TRBV5-6 and TRBJ1-2; no reliable D call. The CDR3 contains 13 residues. Trimming stripped 4 bases from V and 4 bases from J, with 11 bases between. Germline CDR1 and CDR2: SGHDT and YYEEEE. As DNA, the CDR3 is TGTGCCAGCAGCCCTCATGAGGGCTATGGCTACACCTTC. It encodes CASSPHEGYGYTF.

This chain links TRBV11-2 with TRBJ2-3, with TRBD2 identical over 9 bases. Germline V gene data show CDR1 as SGHAT and CDR2 as FQNNGV. V shed 5 bases, J shed 2 bases, and the junction held 14 bases outside the gene matches. This CDR3 spans 18 amino acids. CDR3 bases: TGTGCCAGCAGCCCCGTTCGGGGTAGCGGGGGCTACACAGATACGCAGTATTTT. Encoded protein: CASSPVRGSGGYTDTQYF.

The count of this clone is one. J is TRBJ1-2 and V is TRBV30, with TRBD1 identical over 8 bases. The CDR3 runs to 12 residues. The V gene end was trimmed by 4 bases and the J gene end by 9 bases; junction bases not matched to a gene: 7. Germline lookup yields CDR1 GTSNPN and CDR2 SVGIG (reference sequence). CDR3 in amino acids: CAWNNRGRSYTF. The CDR3 DNA reads as TGTGCCTGGAATAACAGGGGGAGGAGCTACACCTTC.

The rearrangement joins TRBV25-1 to TRBJ2-7, with 10 bases lining up with TRBD2. Germline V gene lookup returns CDR1 MGHDK and CDR2 SYGVNS. The CDR3 has 14 amino acids. The trim removed 4 bases at V and 6 bases at J, leaving 6 bases unmatched. The CDR3: CASSVLAGVGEQYF. In DNA, the CDR3 is TGTGCCAGCAGTGTTCTAGCGGGAGTGGGCGAGCAGTACTTC.

V is TRBV5-8 and J is TRBJ1-4; no reliable D call. Trimming removed 0 bases at V and 4 bases at J, with 10 bases between. This CDR3 region has 15 residues. The germline gives CDR1 SGHTS, CDR2 YDEGEE. The CDR3 sequence: CASSLVLGHNEKLFF. CDR3 DNA sequence: TGTGCCAGCAGCTTGGTGCTAGGCCATAATGAAAAACTGTTTTTT. Supplemented by reference TRBV5-8 and TRBJ1-4, the full variable domain reads EAGVTQSPTHLIKTRGQQATLRCSPISGHTSVYWYQQALGLGLQFLLWYDEGEERNRGNFPPRFSGRQFPNYSSELNVNALELEDSALYLCASSLVLGHNEKLFFGSGTQLSVL.

The chain combines TRBV5-4 with TRBJ1-1; D not certain. This CDR3 comprises 15 residues. CDR1 is SGHNT, CDR2 YYREEE, per germline (reference sequence). The V and J ends lost 4 bases and 4 bases respectively, with 17 bases between them. CDR3 nucleotides: TGTGCCAGCAGCCGGTCCAGAACGGGGATCACTGAAGCTTTCTTT. Translated: CASSRSRTGITEAFF.

The chain combines TRBV5-6 with TRBJ2-5, with 12 nucleotides matching TRBD2. CDR1 SGHDT and CDR2 YYEEEE come from the germline V gene. The CDR3 is 16 amino acids. With V trimmed by 0 bases and J by 7 bases, 7 bases remained unmatched. Written as DNA, the CDR3 is TGTGCCAGCAGCTTGGGGCGGACTAGCGGGGCGGGGACCCAGTACTTC. Translating gives CASSLGRTSGAGTQYF.

V is TRBV10-3 and J is TRBJ1-1; 8 nucleotides line up with TRBD1. There are 14 residues in the CDR3. J lost 5 bases, V lost 5 bases, and 7 bases had no gene match. CDR1 ENHRY and CDR2 SYGVKD come from the germline V gene. The DNA for the CDR3 is TGTGCCATCAGTCTATACAGGGGGGTTACTGAAGCTTTCTTT. Amino acid sequence: CAISLYRGVTEAFF.

The V gene is TRBV19, the J gene TRBJ2-5; D is unclear. Per germline, CDR1 LNHDA and CDR2 SQIVND (reference sequence). V was shortened by 4 bases and J by 2 bases, with 8 bases between the two germline ends. The CDR3 has 13 residues. CDR3: CASSKQTQETQYF. CDR3 bases: TGTGCCAGTAGTAAGCAGACTCAAGAGACCCAGTACTTC.

V gene TRBV6-2 or TRBV6-3 combines with J gene TRBJ2-3, with 15 bases fitting TRBD2. Germline V gives CDR1 MNHEY, CDR2 SVGEGT. V dropped 6 bases and J dropped 0; count of bases not matched to a gene: 7. The CDR3 has 18 amino acids. The CDR3 reads CASSLPGLAGGSTDTQYF. The CDR3 coding sequence is TGTGCCAGCAGCCTCCCCGGACTAGCGGGGGGGAGCACAGATACGCAGTATTTT.

The J gene is TRBJ2-2, the V gene TRBV19; 8 bases fit TRBD1. The CDR3 is 13 amino acids. Germline lookup yields CDR1 LNHDA and CDR2 SQIVND (reference sequence). J gave up 2 bases and V 9 bases, and 2 bases lay outside the gene matches. DNA of the CDR3: TGTGCCAGCGGACAGGGAAACACCGGGGAGCTGTTTTTT. Protein sequence: CASGQGNTGELFF. Looking up the rest from reference TRBV19 and TRBJ2-2 gives the full variable domain: DGGITQSPKYLFRKEGQNVTLSCEQNLNHDAMYWYRQDPGQGLRLIYYSQIVNDFQKGDIAEGYSVSREKKESFPLTVTSAQKNPTAFYLCASGQGNTGELFFGEGSRLTVL.

The chain has TRBV28 and TRBJ1-1; D ambiguous. V was shortened by 5 bases and J by 0 bases, with 7 bases between the two germline ends. Germline CDR1 and CDR2: MDHEN and SYDVKM. CDR3 length equals 13 residues. In DNA, the CDR3 is TGTGCCAGCAGTGCCTACTTGAACACTGAAGCTTTCTTT. It is translated as CASSAYLNTEAFF.

This sequence joins TRBV10-3 and TRBJ1-3; unclear D gene. With 0 bases removed from V and 5 bases from J, the gap between germline ends came to 11 bases. The germline gives CDR1 ENHRY, CDR2 SYGVKD. This CDR3 spans 15 amino acids. CDR3 in DNA: TGTGCCATCAGTGAGTCTTTGGACTACCGAAACACCATATATTTT. This encodes CAISESLDYRNTIYF.

The chain combines TRBV28 with TRBJ2-7, with D possibly matching TRBD1 (5 bases). Germline V gene data show CDR1 as MDHEN and CDR2 as SYDVKM. This CDR3 region has 15 residues. V lost 2 bases to trimming and J lost 1 base, with 12 bases between them. The CDR3 DNA reads as TGTGCCAGCAGTTTAAGGGGCCGCCCTTCCTACGAGCAGTACTTC. Residues: CASSLRGRPSYEQYF. Filled out from reference TRBV28 and TRBJ2-7, the complete variable domain reads DVKVTQSSRYLVKRTGEKVFLECVQDMDHENMFWYRQDPGLGLRLIYFSYDVKMKEKGDIPEGYSVSREKKERFSLILESASTNQTSMYLCASSLRGRPSYEQYFGPGTRLTVT.

This chain connects TRBV3-1 (or the pseudogene TRBV3-2) to TRBJ2-5, with 9 bases aligning to TRBD2. This CDR3 comprises 14 residues. Germline V gene lookup returns CDR1 LGHDT and CDR2 YNNKEL (reference sequence). The trim removed 5 bases at V and 1 base at J, leaving 2 bases unmatched. The CDR3: CASSSSGVQETQYF. CDR3 in DNA: TGTGCCAGCAGCTCTAGCGGGGTCCAAGAGACCCAGTACTTC.

At least ten counts were recorded for this clone. This chain uses TRBV19 with TRBJ2-6, with a tentative D call TRBD1 (5 bases). This CDR3 has 18 residues. Germline lookup yields CDR1 LNHDA and CDR2 SQIVND (reference sequence). Trimming cost V 5 bases and J 0 bases, with 17 bases left between them. The DNA of the CDR3 is TGTGCCAGTAGTTCGCTCCAGGGCTTGAGCTCTGGGGCCAACGTCCTGACTTTC. Protein product: CASSSLQGLSSGANVLTF.

This clone was picked up one time. The chain links TRBV28 to TRBJ2-7; 9 nucleotides align to TRBD2. V lost 5 bases to trimming and J lost 2 bases; unmatched junction nucleotides: 4. This CDR3 is built from 14 residues. CDR1 and CDR2 from the germline V gene are MDHEN and SYDVKM. This CDR3 is CASSRGGRAYEQYF. The CDR3, as DNA: TGTGCCAGCAGTAGGGGCGGGAGGGCCTACGAGCAGTACTTC.

The chain combines TRBV9 with TRBJ2-3, with 14 bases aligning to TRBD2. V lost 4 bases, J lost 6 bases, and 19 bases stayed unmatched. Germline V gives CDR1 SGDLS, CDR2 YYNGEE. The CDR3 contains 20 residues. The CDR3 here is CASSTPGTSGSILSLDTQYF. The CDR3 bases are TGTGCCAGCAGCACCCCCGGGACTAGCGGGAGCATCCTCAGTCTGGATACGCAGTATTTT. The whole variable domain, remainder taken from reference TRBV9 and TRBJ2-3, is DSGVTQTPKHLITATGQRVTLRCSPRSGDLSVYWYQQSLDQGLQFLIQYYNGEERAKGNILERFSAQQFPDLHSELNLSSLELGDSALYFCASSTPGTSGSILSLDTQYFGPGTRLTVL.

The chain has TRBV18 and TRBJ2-4, with D possibly matching TRBD2 (6 bases). V dropped 3 bases and J dropped 2 bases, with 8 bases sitting between them. CDR3 length: 14 amino acids. Germline V gene sequence: CDR1 KGHSH, CDR2 LQKENI. CDR3 residues: CASSPGGTKNIQYF. The CDR3 DNA reads as TGTGCCAGCTCACCGGGGGGAACCAAAAACATTCAGTACTTC. Supplemented by reference TRBV18 and TRBJ2-4, the full variable domain reads NAGVMQNPRHLVRRRGQEARLRCSPMKGHSHVYWYRQLPEEGLKFMVYLQKENIIDESGMPKERFSAEFPKEGPSILRIQQVVRGDSAAYFCASSPGGTKNIQYFGAGTRLSVL.

This chain uses TRBV28 with TRBJ1-2; weak D call: TRBD1 (6 bases). The CDR3 runs to 12 residues. Per germline, CDR1 MDHEN and CDR2 SYDVKM. Trimming left V 4 bases short and J 5 bases short, with 8 bases between. DNA of the CDR3: TGTGCCAGCAGTTCAGGGGTATATGGCTACACCTTC. Translation gives CASSSGVYGYTF.

The J gene is TRBJ2-3, the V gene TRBV6-6; 10 bases match TRBD2. Per germline, CDR1 MNHNY and CDR2 SVGAGI (reference sequence). V trimming: 5 bases; J trimming: 4 bases; junction bases outside the gene matches: 18. This CDR3 comprises 19 residues. CDR3 nucleotides: TGTGCCAGCAGTCGTAATTTTAGGACTAGCGGAAGTATTTCAGATACGCAGTATTTT. Protein sequence: CASSRNFRTSGSISDTQYF.

This sequence joins TRBV30 and TRBJ2-7, with D tentatively TRBD1 (6 bases). The germline V gene encodes CDR1 GTSNPN and CDR2 SVGIG (reference sequence). V was trimmed by 4 bases and J by 2 bases, leaving 12 bases between them. The CDR3 spans 13 residues. CDR3 in DNA: TGTGCCTGGACCGCGAACAGGGCCTACGAGCAGTACTTC. Encoded protein: CAWTANRAYEQYF. Using reference TRBV30 and TRBJ2-7 for the parts outside the CDR3, the full variable domain is SQTIHQWPATLVQPVGSPLSLECTVEGTSNPNLYWYRQAAGRGLQLLFYSVGIGQISSEVPQNLSASRPQDRQFILSSKKLLLSDSGFYLCAWTANRAYEQYFGPGTRLTVT.

This chain joins TRBV28 and TRBJ1-4, with D possibly matching TRBD1 (6 bases). V was pared by 5 bases and J by 0 bases, with 13 bases between. CDR1 is MDHEN, CDR2 SYDVKM, per germline. The length of the CDR3 is 16 residues. CDR3 sequence (DNA): TGTGCCAGCAGTCGATCAGGGGCGTCAACTAATGAAAAACTGTTTTTT. This codes for CASSRSGASTNEKLFF.

The chain couples TRBV7-9 to TRBJ1-1; D gene unclear. Germline assignment: CDR1 SEHNR and CDR2 FQNEAQ (reference sequence). The CDR3 has 14 residues. V lost 5 bases and J 1 base, leaving 11 bases between the germline ends. The CDR3: CASSAGRENTEAFF. Written as DNA, the CDR3 is TGTGCCAGCAGCGCAGGACGGGAGAACACTGAAGCTTTCTTT.

This clone was detected only a few times. The CDR3 sequence: CAWTVTSGTNTGELFF. The CDR3 coding sequence is TGTGCCTGGACCGTGACTAGCGGGACGAACACCGGGGAGCTGTTTTTT. V gene TRBV30 combines with J gene TRBJ2-2; 11 bases fit TRBD2. The CDR3 consists of 16 residues. The junction had 4 bases not matched to a gene; V was cut back by 4 bases and J by 0 bases. The germline V gene encodes CDR1 GTSNPN and CDR2 SVGIG (reference sequence).

This chain joins TRBV5-4 and TRBJ2-5; D may be TRBD2 (6 bases). Trimming pared 4 bases from V and 5 bases from J, leaving 12 bases between. CDR1 is SGHNT and CDR2 is YYREEE in the germline V gene (reference sequence). This CDR3 contains 13 residues. The CDR3 here is CASSVTRMETQYF. CDR3 DNA: TGTGCCAGCAGCGTGACTAGGATGGAGACCCAGTACTTC.

The V and J genes are TRBV2 and TRBJ2-3, with 11 bases fitting TRBD1. Germline trimming cut 2 bases from V and 4 bases from J; bases unmatched to any gene: 2. This CDR3 is built from 15 residues. The germline CDR1 and CDR2 sequences are SNHLY and FYNNEI. This CDR3 reads CASSEMGQGADTQYF. In nucleotides, the CDR3 is TGTGCCAGCAGTGAAATGGGACAGGGGGCAGATACGCAGTATTTT.